This TCR beta chain was captured by sequencing in a study of blood T cell repertoires in COVID-19. Repertoires were generated with immunoSEQ multiplex PCR, while TCRdb's copy carries only in-frame clones and drops some. Seen here are about 280,000 clones, around 85% observed once, and the top ten hold under 3%. The TCR sequence derives from a woman in her forties or fifties who had recovered from COVID-19. The specimen sequenced was PBMCs or T cells enriched from blood (not recorded which).

For the CDR3, the DNA is TGTGCCAGTAGTAAGGGGTTTCAGCCCCAGCATTTT. It specifies CASSKGFQPQHF. J is TRBJ1-5 and V is TRBV19; maybe TRBD1 (5 bases). Germline V gives CDR1 LNHDA, CDR2 SQIVND (reference sequence). V gave up 4 bases and J gave up 6 bases, with 7 bases separating them. The CDR3 is 12 amino acids.